The 3 T cell receptor beta chains below all came from one sample that was sequenced in a study of T cells in Graves' hyperthyroidism and ophthalmopathy. What was amplified from RNA transcripts were TCR beta CDR3 regions. First-round RT-PCR targeting the TCR CDR3 was performed with the HTBI primer set. TCRdb redid the calling of the multiplex PCR reads with MiXCR, one entry per CDR3 protein. Of some 490,000 distinct CDR3 sequences listed, about 20% are singletons. The sample was blood. These receptors were obtained from a woman between 70 and 85 years old with Graves' ophthalmopathy.

The V call is TRBV30, the J call TRBJ2-1; D gene unclear. Germline assignment: CDR1 GTSNPN and CDR2 SVGIG (reference sequence). Trimming took off 0 bases at V and 12 bases at J, with 15 bases between the two ends. The CDR3 runs to 13 residues. CDR3 sequence reads: CAWSVRVQTMQFF. CDR3 nucleotides: TGTGCCTGGAGTGTACGGGTTCAAACGATGCAGTTCTTC. The complete variable domain, with remaining parts taken from reference TRBV30 and TRBJ2-1, reads SQTIHQWPATLVQPVGSPLSLECTVEGTSNPNLYWYRQAAGRGLQLLFYSVGIGQISSEVPQNLSASRPQDRQFILSSKKLLLSDSGFYLCAWSVRVQTMQFFGPGTRLTVL.

CDR3 amino acids: CASREAGTNSYNEQFF. In DNA form, the CDR3 reads TGTGCCAGCAGGGAGGCAGGGACTAACTCCTACAATGAGCAGTTCTTC. The chain couples TRBV7-3 to TRBJ2-1; 7 nucleotides match TRBD2. CDR1 and CDR2 (germline): SGHTA, FQGTGA. V lost 6 bases to trimming and J lost 0 bases; unmatched junction nucleotides: 8. CDR3 length: 16 residues.

This clonotype was picked up a small number of times. The chain recombines TRBV7-3 with TRBJ1-1; 10 positions agree with TRBD1. With 5 bases clipped from V and 11 bases from J, the junction kept 8 bases outside the gene matches. The CDR3 sequence is 13 residues long. Germline CDR1 and CDR2: SGHTA and FQGTGA. CDR3 protein: CASSGRQGAEAFF. CDR3 nucleotide sequence: TGTGCCAGCAGCGGAAGACAGGGGGCGGAGGCTTTCTTT.